A single sample is the source of the 25 T cell receptor beta chains below, sequenced in a study of T cells after yellow fever vaccination (dated by TCRdb to about 2019). Libraries were prepared through 5' RACE. The instrument was an Illumina HiSeq 2500. The raw public data were reprocessed by TCRdb itself: fastp quality trimming at Q25, MiXCR clonotype calling, in-frame beta chains only. CDR3 protein duplicates are merged, each entry listing the most common genes and DNA. In all, the sample holds more than 25,000 distinct CDR3 sequences, and 5% to 6% of those were seen once. Approximately 12% of the sample belongs to the ten largest clones. The treatment or condition label on this specimen signifies: live attenuated yellow fever vaccine strain. The material was PBMCs, either bulk or a sorted T-cell subset (CD4+, CD8+, memory, or dextramer-sorted; not recorded which), obtained 15 days after the yellow fever booster vaccination. These receptors came from a man aged 25 to 40 who received the YFV17D yellow fever vaccine.

This clonotype was observed many times. This chain links TRBV27 with TRBJ1-4, with 7 bases matching TRBD1. Germline assignment: CDR1 MNHEY and CDR2 SMNVEV (reference sequence). CDR3 length equals 13 residues. J lost 6 bases, V lost 5 bases, and 3 bases had no gene match. Here the CDR3 reads CASSPGQYEKLFF. The CDR3 bases are TGTGCCAGCAGTCCGGGACAGTATGAAAAACTGTTTTTT.

This clonotype showed up just a few times. The chain carries TRBV7-9 and TRBJ2-3; a possible D gene is TRBD2 (5 bases). This CDR3 comprises 16 residues. The germline CDR1 and CDR2 sequences are SEHNR and FQNEAQ (reference sequence). The V end was cut by 5 bases, the J end by 0 bases, with 15 bases between. The CDR3 here is CASSPSRRSSTDTQYF. As DNA, the CDR3 is TGTGCCAGCAGCCCCTCGAGGAGGTCTAGCACAGATACGCAGTATTTT.

This clonotype was recorded at least ten times. The rearrangement joins TRBV7-2 to TRBJ2-3; weak D call: TRBD1 (5 bases). CDR1 and CDR2 (germline): SGHTA, FQGNSA. Trimming removed 3 bases at V and 0 bases at J, with 13 bases between. The CDR3 loop spans 16 amino acids. CDR3 loop: CASSLWGSTSTDTQYF. For the CDR3, the DNA is TGTGCCAGCAGCTTGTGGGGCAGTACTAGCACAGATACGCAGTATTTT.

This clonotype was detected many times. This sequence joins TRBV7-2 and TRBJ2-7; D may correspond to TRBD1 or TRBD2 (5 bases each). This CDR3 spans 14 amino acids. Trimming stripped 5 bases from V and 4 bases from J, with 15 bases between. CDR1 SGHTA and CDR2 FQGNSA come from the germline V gene. CDR3 protein: CASSGRDGLYEQYF. The CDR3 DNA sequence: TGTGCCAGCAGCGGCCGGGACGGCCTTTACGAGCAGTACTTC.

This clonotype was observed at least ten times. The chain links TRBV29-1 to TRBJ1-5; D is unresolved. Trimming shortened V by 4 bases and J by 5 bases, and 12 bases separated the two germline ends. CDR1 and CDR2 (germline): SQVTM, ANQGSEA. The CDR3 is 13 amino acids. CDR3 DNA sequence: TGCAGCGTTGGGGCAACCACTGATCAGCCCCAGCATTTT. It yields the protein CSVGATTDQPQHF. The full variable domain, with the rest looked up from reference TRBV29-1 and TRBJ1-5, is SAVISQKPSRDICQRGTSLTIQCQVDSQVTMMFWYRQQPGQSLTLIATANQGSEATYESGFVIDKFPISRPNLTFSTLTVSNMSPEDSSIYLCSVGATTDQPQHFGDGTRLSIL.

Many counts were recorded for this clonotype. This chain connects TRBV7-8 to TRBJ2-7; a weak D match, TRBD2 (5 bases). The V gene's germline CDR1 is SGHVS and CDR2 FQNEAQ. This CDR3 contains 15 residues. The V end lost 5 bases, the J end lost 2 bases, and 16 bases lay between the germline ends. The CDR3 spells CASSPRDTTTYEQYF. As DNA, the CDR3 is TGTGCCAGCAGCCCACGGGATACTACTACCTACGAGCAGTACTTC.

This clonotype was recorded many times. The V call is TRBV12-3 or TRBV12-4, the J call TRBJ1-1; D gene unclear. The V end was cut by 3 bases, the J end by 1 base, with 12 bases between. The CDR3 contains 15 residues. The CDR3 sequence: CASSFGSGWNTEAFF. Here the CDR3 DNA reads TGTGCCAGCAGTTTCGGGTCGGGATGGAACACTGAAGCTTTCTTT.

Many counts were recorded for this clonotype. This chain joins TRBV5-4 and TRBJ2-7; 9 nucleotides line up with TRBD1. The CDR3 runs to 16 residues. J was trimmed by 5 bases and V by 0 bases; bases with no gene match: 9. Germline V gene data show CDR1 as SGHNT and CDR2 as YYREEE (reference sequence). CDR3 residues: CASSLAPRQGGHEQYF. CDR3 nucleotides: TGTGCCAGCAGCTTGGCTCCTCGACAGGGGGGCCACGAGCAGTACTTC.

In its sample, this clonotype was seen many times. The gene calls are TRBV27 and TRBJ2-1, with 16 positions matching TRBD2. V trimming: 6 bases; J trimming: 4 bases; junction bases outside the gene matches: 6. In germline, CDR1 is MNHEY, CDR2 SMNVEV (reference sequence). The CDR3 has 17 amino acids. CDR3 loop: CASRGLAGGKGYNEQFF. CDR3 DNA sequence: TGTGCCAGCAGGGGACTAGCGGGAGGGAAGGGTTACAATGAGCAGTTCTTC.

This clonotype occurred many times. The chain carries TRBV9 and TRBJ2-2; D may be TRBD2 (6 bases). CDR1 and CDR2 from the germline V gene are SGDLS and YYNGEE. The CDR3 loop spans 14 amino acids. V was shortened by 5 bases and J by 6 bases, with 14 bases between the two germline ends. The CDR3 sequence: CASSSGLRPGELFF. CDR3 coding DNA: TGTGCCAGCAGTTCGGGACTTCGTCCCGGGGAGCTGTTTTTT.

This clonotype was found many times. J is TRBJ2-3 and V is TRBV15; D is unclear. Germline values: CDR1 LNHNV, CDR2 YYDKDF (reference sequence). With 5 bases removed from V and 7 bases from J, the gap between germline ends came to 16 bases. This CDR3 region has 14 residues. CDR3 in amino acids: CATSPVLPENTQYF. CDR3 nucleotides: TGTGCCACCAGCCCCGTATTACCCGAAAATACGCAGTATTTT. The whole variable domain, remainder taken from reference TRBV15 and TRBJ2-3, is DAMVIQNPRYQVTQFGKPVTLSCSQTLNHNVMYWYQQKSSQAPKLLFHYYDKDFNNEADTPDNFQSRRPNTSFCFLDIRSPGLGDTAMYLCATSPVLPENTQYFGPGTRLTVL.

There are many counts of this clonotype. The rearrangement links TRBV5-1 to TRBJ2-1; TRBD1 aligns across 11 bases. V shed 0 bases and J 0 bases; nucleotides not matched to a gene: 2. Germline lookup yields CDR1 SGHRS and CDR2 YFSETQ. The CDR3 spans 17 residues. DNA of the CDR3: TGCGCCAGCAGCTTGGGGGGACAGGGGGTCTCCTACAATGAGCAGTTCTTC. Protein product: CASSLGGQGVSYNEQFF.

There are many counts of this clonotype. The chain couples TRBV5-1 to TRBJ2-1, with TRBD2 matching 12 bases. The CDR3 sequence is 17 residues long. Germline lookup yields CDR1 SGHRS and CDR2 YFSETQ. V lost 4 bases, J lost 7 bases, and 12 bases stayed unmatched. In DNA form, the CDR3 reads TGCGCCAGCAGCGGGGGGGTGACTAGCGGGAGTAAAAATGAGCAGTTCTTC. As protein: CASSGGVTSGSKNEQFF.

The CDR3 nucleotides are TGTGCCAGCACCCTTGGACAGGCTGATTTGAAGCAGTACTTC. Translation: CASTLGQADLKQYF. The genes are TRBV28 and TRBJ2-7; TRBD1 aligns across 7 bases. Trimming cost V 7 bases and J 8 bases; bases outside gene matches: 14. There are 14 residues in the CDR3. Germline V gene sequence: CDR1 MDHEN, CDR2 SYDVKM.

A word on this clonotype: This may be a read error: a much more frequent sequence differs by one nucleotide. This chain uses TRBV2 with TRBJ2-1; no definite D call. Trimming shortened V by 7 bases and J by 7 bases, and 8 bases separated the two germline ends. Germline CDR1 reads SNHLY; CDR2 reads FYNNEI. This CDR3 is 11 amino acids long. Here the CDR3 reads CASIAVNEQFF. In DNA form, the CDR3 reads TGTGCCAGCATCGCAGTGAATGAGCAGTTCTTC.

This clonotype is a singleton in its sample. A much larger clone lies one base from this, so it may be a read error. This chain joins TRBV20-1 and TRBJ2-7; a weak D match, TRBD2 (6 bases). The V and J ends lost 3 bases and 0 bases respectively, with 18 bases between them. CDR3 size: 16 residues. CDR1 and CDR2 from the germline V gene are DFQATT and SNEGSKA (reference sequence). CDR3 bases: TGCAGTGCTAGGGGAATCCTAGCGATCAGCTCCTACGAGCAGTACTTC. It codes for CSARGILAISSYEQYF.

The table lists this clonotype with many counts. The chain joins TRBV4-2 to TRBJ2-5, with D hard to call. CDR1 is LGHNA, CDR2 YNFKEQ, per germline. The CDR3 length is 13 residues. The ends were cut back, 1 base at V and 2 bases at J, with 5 bases in the middle. Here the CDR3 reads CASSQVDQETQYF. DNA of the CDR3: TGTGCCAGCAGCCAAGTGGATCAAGAGACCCAGTACTTC.

This clonotype was seen many times. The chain employs TRBV5-1 and TRBJ2-2, with D unresolved. V was shortened by 0 bases and J by 8 bases, with 14 bases between the two germline ends. This CDR3 comprises 15 residues. Germline assignment: CDR1 SGHRS and CDR2 YFSETQ. The CDR3 sequence: CASSLAGLMRGELFF. CDR3 sequence (DNA): TGCGCCAGCAGCTTGGCCGGGTTAATGAGAGGGGAGCTGTTTTTT.

The sample holds many counts of this clonotype. The rearrangement uses TRBV6-5 and TRBJ1-2, with unresolved D. CDR3 length: 10 amino acids. The germline V gene encodes CDR1 MNHEY and CDR2 SVGAGI. V was shortened by 10 bases and J by 8 bases, with 11 bases between the two germline ends. CDR3 bases: TGTGCCACCCGCAGAGGGGGCTACACCTTC. Its translation: CATRRGGYTF.

This clonotype was recorded many times. V is TRBV6-2 or TRBV6-3 and J is TRBJ2-5; 8 bases agree with TRBD1. This CDR3 region has 14 residues. With 5 bases clipped from V and 5 bases from J, the junction kept 7 bases outside the gene matches. The germline CDR1 and CDR2 sequences are MNHEY and SVGEGT. CDR3 DNA: TGTGCCAGCAGTGACCGACAGGGGTCCGAGACCCAGTACTTC. Its translation: CASSDRQGSETQYF.

This clonotype has at least ten counts. The chain has TRBV7-2 and TRBJ2-7; D is undetermined. Germline values: CDR1 SGHTA, CDR2 FQGNSA. Trimming pared 2 bases from V and 6 bases from J, leaving 14 bases between. The CDR3 contains 14 residues. In nucleotides, the CDR3 is TGTGCCAGCAGCTTAAATCCGACATCCCGCGAGCAGTACTTC. It yields the protein CASSLNPTSREQYF.

This clonotype was recorded many times. The V gene is TRBV30, the J gene TRBJ2-5; D is tentatively TRBD1 or TRBD2 (5 bases each). V was pared by 0 bases and J by 4 bases, with 18 bases between. There are 16 residues in the CDR3. The germline V gene encodes CDR1 GTSNPN and CDR2 SVGIG (reference sequence). The CDR3: CAWSVQFTSGRETQYF. CDR3 nucleotide sequence: TGTGCCTGGAGTGTACAGTTCACCTCAGGGAGAGAGACCCAGTACTTC.

This clonotype was found many times. The chain links TRBV20-1 to TRBJ2-3; D possibly corresponds to TRBD2 (6 bases). The CDR3 length is 15 residues. Between the trimmed V and J ends, which lost 1 base and 1 base, there was a span of 12 bases. Per the germline V gene, CDR1 is DFQATT and CDR2 is SNEGSKA (reference sequence). DNA for the CDR3: TGCAGTGCTAGAGTGGGAGCTAGCGGCACAGATACGCAGTATTTT. It is translated as CSARVGASGTDTQYF.

This clonotype was counted ten times or more. The chain joins TRBV7-6 to TRBJ1-4; no clear D. CDR1 SGHVS and CDR2 FNYEAQ come from the germline V gene. The CDR3 runs to 13 residues. Trimming left V 7 bases short and J 3 bases short, with 9 bases between. This CDR3 is CASTLRANEKLFF. The DNA for the CDR3 is TGTGCCAGCACCTTGAGGGCTAATGAAAAACTGTTTTTT.

This clonotype was counted at least ten times. The J gene is TRBJ2-7, the V gene TRBV29-1; TRBD1 agrees at 12 bases. CDR3 length: 14 amino acids. Germline CDR1 and CDR2: SQVTM and ANQGSEA. Trimming cost V 8 bases and J 11 bases; bases outside gene matches: 16. CDR3 sequence: CSIILGTGGARKYF. The CDR3 DNA reads TGCAGCATCATACTTGGGACAGGGGGCGCAAGGAAGTACTTC.